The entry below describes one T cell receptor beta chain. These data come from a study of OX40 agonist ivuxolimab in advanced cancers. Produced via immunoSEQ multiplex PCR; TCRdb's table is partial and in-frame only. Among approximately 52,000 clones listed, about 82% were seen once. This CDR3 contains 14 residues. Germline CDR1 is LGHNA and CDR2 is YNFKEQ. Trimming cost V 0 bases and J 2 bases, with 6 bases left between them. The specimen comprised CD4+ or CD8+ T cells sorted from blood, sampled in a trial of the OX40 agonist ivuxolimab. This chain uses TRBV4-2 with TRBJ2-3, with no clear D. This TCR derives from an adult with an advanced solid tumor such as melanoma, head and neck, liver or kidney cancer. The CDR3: CASSQDRLTDTQYF. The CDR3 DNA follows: TGTGCCAGCAGCCAAGATAGACTCACAGATACGCAGTATTTT.